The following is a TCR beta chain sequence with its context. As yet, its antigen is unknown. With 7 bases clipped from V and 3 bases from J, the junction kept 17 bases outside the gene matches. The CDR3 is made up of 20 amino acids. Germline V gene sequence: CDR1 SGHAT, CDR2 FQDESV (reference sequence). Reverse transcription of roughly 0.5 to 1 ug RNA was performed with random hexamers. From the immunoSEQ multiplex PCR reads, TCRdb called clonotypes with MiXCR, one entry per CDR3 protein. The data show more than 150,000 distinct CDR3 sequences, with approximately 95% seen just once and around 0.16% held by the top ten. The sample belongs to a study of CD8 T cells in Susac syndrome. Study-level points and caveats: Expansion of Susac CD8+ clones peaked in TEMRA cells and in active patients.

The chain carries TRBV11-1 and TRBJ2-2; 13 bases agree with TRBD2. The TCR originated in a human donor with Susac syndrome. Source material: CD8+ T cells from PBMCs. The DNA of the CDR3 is TGTGCCAGCAAAGCTTTGGATCCGGGACTAGCGGGGTGGGACACCGGGGAGCTGTTTTTT. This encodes CASKALDPGLAGWDTGELFF.